The rows below give T cell receptor beta chains drawn from one sample of a study of blood T cell repertoires in COVID-19. The assay was immunoSEQ multiplex PCR, and TCRdb's table has in-frame clones only and misses some. The data contain tens of thousands of clones, 75% to 95% of them singletons. Sequencing was performed on peripheral blood. These receptors came from a human donor in a cohort sampled during active COVID-19. CDR3s include the opening cysteine and the closing phenylalanine or tryptophan.

J,V,CDR3
TRBJ1-2,TRBV5-1,CASSFDSNYGYTF
TRBJ2-2,TRBV5-1,CASSLGGGVARTDTGELFF
TRBJ1-1,TRBV5-1,CASSLDRSSTEAFF
TRBJ1-5,TRBV19,CASRKDKVSNQPQHF
TRBJ1-4,TRBV30,CAWSLTTGGNEKLFF
TRBJ1-6,TRBV3-1/TRBV3-2,CASSRDSGLSSYNSPLHF
TRBJ2-3,TRBV11-2,CASSYGASGLGTNTQYF
TRBJ1-6,TRBV14,CASSWGGGFANSPLHF
TRBJ2-3,TRBV19,CASSTHSGAADTQYF
TRBJ2-5,TRBV5-1,CASSATIQETQYF
TRBJ1-6,TRBV19,CASSATWAGVSPLHF
TRBJ1-1,TRBV20-1,CTMTRDTEAFF
TRBJ1-1,TRBV5-1,CASSSGQGGFTEAFF
TRBJ1-1,TRBV29-1,CSVRDTEAFF
TRBJ1-2,TRBV12-3/TRBV12-4,CASSFVRSYGYTF
TRBJ1-2,TRBV19,CASSIQRDGLYTF
TRBJ2-2,TRBV7-9,CASSLGSYTGELFF
TRBJ2-5,TRBV9,CASSVGGGAKETQYF
TRBJ1-1,TRBV25-1,CASSELGQGIGNTEAFF
TRBJ2-3,TRBV11-1,CASSAATGTTDTQYF
TRBJ2-7,TRBV5-6,CASKRTGGVYEQYF
TRBJ1-6,TRBV10-3,CAITDSLNSPLHF